These T cell receptor beta chains were read from a single sample in a study of OX40 agonist ivuxolimab in advanced cancers. This table comes from immunoSEQ multiplex PCR, and its TCRdb copy is limited to in-frame clones, with some not included. This table holds fewer than 95,000 clones, around 90% found once. Specimen: CD4+ or CD8+ T cells sorted from blood, collected in a trial of the OX40 agonist ivuxolimab. These receptors all come from an adult with an advanced solid tumor such as melanoma, head and neck, liver or kidney cancer. CDR3s leave out the opening cysteine and the closing phenylalanine or tryptophan. Each record gives: V gene, D gene, J gene, CDR3 protein. The D gene is left open where the match is weak.

TRBV11-3	-	TRBJ2-3	ASSYRVAESTDTQY
TRBV14	-	TRBJ2-7	ASSHPEKGTASYEQY
TRBV7-8	-	TRBJ1-1	ASSLDGLNTEAF
TRBV4-2	-	TRBJ1-3	ASSQVLTDSSGNTIY
TRBV13	TRBD1	TRBJ1-1	ASSHDRGMATEAF
TRBV18	TRBD1	TRBJ1-2	ASSPTGQANYGYT
TRBV7-9	-	TRBJ1-1	ASSLGLDNTEAF
TRBV6-5	TRBD2	TRBJ2-1	ASSYLRTSGRNEQF
TRBV18	-	TRBJ2-3	ASSRADTQY
TRBV5-1	TRBD1	TRBJ1-1	ASSLSLRGDTEAF
TRBV12-1	-	TRBJ2-1	ASSFTGYNEQF
TRBV10-3	-	TRBJ2-5	AISESGKGETQY
TRBV19	-	TRBJ2-6	ASSIVGAGANVLT
TRBV20-1	-	TRBJ1-2	SVGNGYT
TRBV18	TRBD1	TRBJ1-1	ASSPNFGSTGDEAF
TRBV21-1	-	TRBJ2-5	ASSRPLGGGETQY
TRBV4-2	TRBD2	TRBJ2-7	ASSQVTSGGAFEQY
TRBV28	-	TRBJ1-5	ASGRNNQPQH
TRBV5-1	-	TRBJ2-3	ASSPGDFSTDTQY
TRBV27	TRBD1	TRBJ1-1	ASRSYGQGNTEAF
TRBV5-1	TRBD1	TRBJ1-4	ASSFAGTVDEKLF
TRBV5-4	TRBD1	TRBJ1-2	ASSLAVRGQGKGYT
TRBV30	-	TRBJ2-5	AWSVGETQY
TRBV15	-	TRBJ1-5	ATSRVGGFGQPQH
TRBV7-9	-	TRBJ2-5	ASSLGPGEETQY
TRBV5-4	-	TRBJ2-3	ASSLGHTDTQY
TRBV7-9	TRBD2	TRBJ2-1	ASSFQAGRRANEQF
TRBV5-1	-	TRBJ2-5	ASSFEQGRWETQY
TRBV4-2	TRBD1	TRBJ1-3	ASRQQGGVDTIY
TRBV5-5	-	TRBJ1-2	ASSLQGPLRYGYT
TRBV28	TRBD2	TRBJ2-5	ASSYGTSIQETQY
TRBV25-1	-	TRBJ1-3	ASSEPQVFGNTIY
TRBV11-3	TRBD1	TRBJ2-7	ASSLWKSGTGGYEQY
TRBV5-6	TRBD2	TRBJ2-5	ASSLVIAGGLEETQY
TRBV27	-	TRBJ1-6	ASKLGLTENSPLH
TRBV7-8	-	TRBJ2-3	ASSPRTAVGLDTQY
TRBV4-1	-	TRBJ1-2	ASSQGRQSSNYGYT
TRBV10-3	TRBD2	TRBJ2-3	AISNGLAGDTQY
TRBV10-3	-	TRBJ1-2	AISEIRGANYGYT
TRBV4-1	TRBD2	TRBJ2-1	ASSQDGTTSSYNEQF
TRBV7-8	-	TRBJ1-5	ASSQSRDQPQH
TRBV5-6	TRBD1	TRBJ2-4	ASSPQGAEDIQY
TRBV7-8	TRBD1	TRBJ1-2	ASSLRDRGPGYT
TRBV5-4	-	TRBJ2-3	ASSAGLPGRTDTQY
TRBV18	TRBD1	TRBJ1-1	ASSTGYTEAF
TRBV5-4	-	TRBJ2-1	ASSPGGSDASYNEQF
TRBV10-3	-	TRBJ2-7	AATGTTTYEQY
TRBV7-2	-	TRBJ2-1	ASSLVATEKDNEQF
TRBV5-6	-	TRBJ1-5	ASTRNGEATQPQH
TRBV28	-	TRBJ1-3	ASSLGRVAGNTIY
TRBV4-3	TRBD1	TRBJ1-2	ASSYSRDRVGSYGYT
TRBV6-6	TRBD1	TRBJ2-7	ACHRDRVSYEQY
TRBV6-5	-	TRBJ1-4	ASRDPGEKLF
TRBV19	-	TRBJ2-4	ASSINRQSNIQY
TRBV5-4	TRBD2	TRBJ2-1	AGLAANEQF
TRBV28	-	TRBJ1-2	ASKRDSWGYGYT
TRBV4-1	-	TRBJ2-7	ASSQEERQKTYEQY
TRBV19	TRBD1	TRBJ1-1	AVSRTGSTEAF
TRBV28	TRBD1	TRBJ1-2	ASGQGQGGYGYT